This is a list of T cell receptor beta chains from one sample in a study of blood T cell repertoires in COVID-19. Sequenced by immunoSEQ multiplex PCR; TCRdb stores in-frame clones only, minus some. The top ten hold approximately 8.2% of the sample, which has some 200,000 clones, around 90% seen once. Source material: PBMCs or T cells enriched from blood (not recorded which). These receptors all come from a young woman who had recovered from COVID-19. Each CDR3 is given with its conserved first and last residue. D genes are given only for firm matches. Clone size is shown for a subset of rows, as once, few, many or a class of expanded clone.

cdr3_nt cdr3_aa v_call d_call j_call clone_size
TGTGCCAGCAGTCCACCGGGGACAGGGGCACTCACAGATACGCAGTATTTT CASSPPGTGALTDTQYF TRBV25-1 TRBD1 TRBJ2-3 NA
TGTGCCAGCAGTACTGGGACAGTTCACAATTCACCCCTCCACTTT CASSTGTVHNSPLHF TRBV27 TRBD1 TRBJ1-6 NA
TGTGCTAGTGCCACGGTAGGGGTAAGACAGCCCCAGCATTTT CASATVGVRQPQHF TRBV12-5 NA TRBJ1-5 NA
TGTGCCAGCAGTGACAGGGATCCCTGGAAGGAGCAGTTCTTC CASSDRDPWKEQFF TRBV6-1 NA TRBJ2-1 NA
TGCGCCAGCAGTAGGACAGGTTCCTACGAGCAGTACTTC CASSRTGSYEQYF TRBV5-1 TRBD1 TRBJ2-7 once
TGCAGCGCTGAGAGTGGGACAACCGAAGGGGCCTTC CSAESGTTEGAF TRBV29-1 NA TRBJ1-2 NA
TGTGCCAGCAGCCAAGGGGCGGCGGGGGGGCCCGGTGAGCAGTTCTTC CASSQGAAGGPGEQFF TRBV3-1/TRBV3-2 TRBD2 TRBJ2-1 NA
TGTGCCAGCACCCCTGGGGCCGGGACAGATACGCAGTATTTT CASTPGAGTDTQYF TRBV7-9 NA TRBJ2-3 NA
TGTGCCATCAGTGAAGAGGGGAAAGGGGGCTGGGCCCAGTACTTC CAISEEGKGGWAQYF TRBV10-3 TRBD1 TRBJ2-5 NA
TGTGCCAGCAGTTCCCGGGGGGGTCCCACAGATACGCAGTATTTT CASSSRGGPTDTQYF TRBV28 TRBD2 TRBJ2-3 few
TGTGCCAGCAGCCCCGGGGTCTCTGGAAACACCATATATTTT CASSPGVSGNTIYF TRBV7-2 NA TRBJ1-3 NA
TGTGCCAGCAGCTTGCAACAGGCCAGGGGCACCATATATTTT CASSLQQARGTIYF TRBV5-5 NA TRBJ1-3 NA
TGTGCCAGCTCACACCCGAGGGGGATGAACACTGAAGCTTTCTTT CASSHPRGMNTEAFF TRBV18 NA TRBJ1-1 NA
TGTGCCAGCTTTCCGGGACAGGGCACAGATACGCAGTATTTT CASFPGQGTDTQYF TRBV18 TRBD1 TRBJ2-3 NA
TGTGCCAGCTCACCTCTAGCTCTGGACAGGGACCTTGGGCGCGGTGAAGCTTTCTTT CASSPLALDRDLGRGEAFF TRBV18 TRBD1 TRBJ1-1 NA
TGTGCCAGTAGACTGGGACAGATTAACAATCAGCCCCAGCATTTT CASRLGQINNQPQHF TRBV19 TRBD1 TRBJ1-5 once
TGTGCCAGTAGTATTCGATCGGGACAGACCGCCTATGGCTACACCTTC CASSIRSGQTAYGYTF TRBV19 TRBD1 TRBJ1-2 NA
TGTGCCAGCAGCTTAGAGTGGCTAGCGGGGGCCCTTAGCACAGATACGCAGTATTTT CASSLEWLAGALSTDTQYF TRBV7-9 TRBD2 TRBJ2-3 NA
TGTGCCATCAGTGGGACAATCAGTGCGGCCCTCCACTTT CAISGTISAALHF TRBV10-3 NA TRBJ1-6 NA
TGTGCCAGCAGCGGTGGGAGAGGATATAGTGGCTACACCTTC CASSGGRGYSGYTF TRBV9 NA TRBJ1-2 NA
TGTGCCAGCAGACACAGGGTCGGTGGCTACACCTTC CASRHRVGGYTF TRBV12-3/TRBV12-4 NA TRBJ1-2 NA
TGCGCCAGCAGCGCCGGACAGGGGGAGTATGGCTACACCTTC CASSAGQGEYGYTF TRBV5-1 TRBD1 TRBJ1-2 NA
TGTGCCTGGATGGGGGGGGATTATTCACCCCTCCACTTT CAWMGGDYSPLHF TRBV30 NA TRBJ1-6 NA
TGTGCCAGCAAGGGACAGTTGAACACTGAAGCTTTCTTT CASKGQLNTEAFF TRBV6-8 TRBD1 TRBJ1-1 NA
TGCGCCAGCAGCCAAGAGACAGGCTTTGGCTACGAGCAGTACTTC CASSQETGFGYEQYF TRBV4-1 NA TRBJ2-7 NA
TGTGCCAGCAACCAGGGAGGGATCACTGAAGCTTTCTTT CASNQGGITEAFF TRBV14 NA TRBJ1-1 NA
TGTGCCAGCAGCCAAGCCGGGACAGAGAACACTGAAGCTTTCTTT CASSQAGTENTEAFF TRBV3-1/TRBV3-2 TRBD1 TRBJ1-1 few
TGTGCCAGCAGCAGAGACGGGACAGGGAGTAGGTATGGCTACACCTTC CASSRDGTGSRYGYTF TRBV5-6 TRBD1 TRBJ1-2 NA
TGTGCCACCAGTGAGAGACAGGCTAACTATGGCTACACCTTC CATSERQANYGYTF TRBV24-1 NA TRBJ1-2 few
TGTGCCAGCAGTGCAGGGACGGGAGCCCCCCCGTATTTT CASSAGTGAPPYF TRBV12-3/TRBV12-4 NA TRBJ2-3 NA
TGTGCCAGCAGCCCGACAGGGAAGCCCTACGAGCAGTACTTC CASSPTGKPYEQYF TRBV9 TRBD1 TRBJ2-7 NA
TGCGCCAGCAGCGCCGGACTACTAGCGGCGAACACCGGGGAGCTGTTTTTT CASSAGLLAANTGELFF TRBV5-1 TRBD2 TRBJ2-2 NA
TGTGCCAGTACCCTCCAGGCCGGGACAGGGGGCGGAAAAAAACTGTTTTTT CASTLQAGTGGGKKLFF TRBV19 TRBD1 TRBJ1-4 few
TGTGCCAGCGGCCTCGACAGGGTTAATTCACCCCTCCACTTT CASGLDRVNSPLHF TRBV27 TRBD1 TRBJ1-6 NA
TGCGCCAGCAGTCCGGGACAGGGGGATTCACCCCTCCACTTT CASSPGQGDSPLHF TRBV5-1 TRBD1 TRBJ1-6 NA
TGTGCCAGCAGCTTGTGGACAGGGGGCGGCTCACCCCTCCACTTT CASSLWTGGGSPLHF TRBV5-5 TRBD1 TRBJ1-6 NA
TGTGCCTGGAGTCCGACAGGGGAGCAGCCCCAGCATTTT CAWSPTGEQPQHF TRBV30 TRBD1 TRBJ1-5 NA
TGTGCCAGCAGCCCTGCGGGGGGGGCCTACGAGCAGTACTTC CASSPAGGAYEQYF TRBV7-9 TRBD2 TRBJ2-7 NA
TGTGCCGCGGAACAGGGAAAAGTCTCTTTCCTTAACACTGAAGCTTTCTTT CAAEQGKVSFLNTEAFF TRBV5-8 NA TRBJ1-1 NA
TGTGCCAGCAGCCAGGGACAGGGTTCTGAAGGCTACACCTTC CASSQGQGSEGYTF TRBV3-1/TRBV3-2 TRBD1 TRBJ1-2 NA
TGTGCCAGCAGCCAGGCTTTGAACTATGGCTACACCTTC CASSQALNYGYTF TRBV7-9 NA TRBJ1-2 NA
TGTGCCAGCAGCTTAGGAGACAGGGGTCGTGTAGGCTACACCTTC CASSLGDRGRVGYTF TRBV7-9 TRBD1 TRBJ1-2 NA
TGTGCCTGGAGTGGGGGCAGGGGATTGGGTGAGCAGTTCTTC CAWSGGRGLGEQFF TRBV30 NA TRBJ2-1 NA
TGTGCCTGGCAGCGACGGGAACATAGTGAAGCTTTCTTT CAWQRREHSEAFF TRBV30 NA TRBJ1-1 NA
TGTGCCAGCAGCTTAGACACTAGCCCTAGCAATCAGCCCCAGCATTTT CASSLDTSPSNQPQHF TRBV7-2 NA TRBJ1-5 NA
TGTGCCAGCAGTTTTGGTCCCGTAGCCGGTCAGCCCCAGCATTTT CASSFGPVAGQPQHF TRBV27 NA TRBJ1-5 NA
TGTGCCAGCAGCTTGACAGGGAGTAATCAGCCCCAGCATTTT CASSLTGSNQPQHF TRBV5-6 NA TRBJ1-5 once
TGTGCCAGCAGTTTACTCCCCTATGGCTACACCTTC CASSLLPYGYTF TRBV28 NA TRBJ1-2 once
TGTGCCAGCAGTTACGGGACAGGGGGAATCTACGAGCAGTACTTC CASSYGTGGIYEQYF TRBV6-2/TRBV6-3 TRBD1 TRBJ2-7 NA
TGTGCCAGCAGTCAGGGGGTGTACGAGCAGTACTTC CASSQGVYEQYF TRBV6-2/TRBV6-3 TRBD1 TRBJ2-7 NA
TGTGCTAGTGGTTTGGTACATCAGGGGAGCGAGCAGTACTTC CASGLVHQGSEQYF TRBV12-5 NA TRBJ2-7 NA
TGCGCCAGCAGCCAAGAATCAGGGTACGGGGCCAACGTCCTGACTTTC CASSQESGYGANVLTF TRBV4-1 NA TRBJ2-6 NA
TGTGCCAGCAGTAGGACAGGGGCAGATACGCAGTATTTT CASSRTGADTQYF TRBV2 TRBD1 TRBJ2-3 NA
TGTGCCAGCTCACCAGAGGCCGGGGAGCTGTTTTTT CASSPEAGELFF TRBV18 NA TRBJ2-2 once
TGTGCCAGCCGGTTCCGCACTGAAGCTTTCTTT CASRFRTEAFF TRBV28 NA TRBJ1-1 NA